The 24 T cell receptor beta chains below all came from one sample that was sequenced in a study of shared clonotypes between healthy human individuals. Sequencing was performed with immunoSEQ multiplex PCR; in TCRdb, only in-frame clones are kept and a portion is missing. This table holds about 2 million clones, around 96% found once. Selected positively for CCR7 and CD45RO-negative, naive CD8 cells excluded terminally differentiated effector memory CD45RA+ cells. The sequenced material came from naive CD8+ T cells sorted from blood. These receptors originate from a man between 18 and 35 years old in good health.

With regard to this clone: No DNA is shown, since the ends of the CDR3 on it are uncertain; the CDR3 is the one TCRdb lists. The chain joins TRBV2 to TRBJ1-1; TRBD1 is the table's D call, not checked against the DNA. CDR1 and CDR2 from the germline V gene are SNHLY and FYNNEI. 18 amino acids form the CDR3, both terminal residues included. The CDR3 sequence: CASSTSDRAATMNTEAFF.

The V call is TRBV5-6, the J call TRBJ2-7, with 8 bases matching TRBD1. The germline V gene encodes CDR1 SGHDT and CDR2 YYEEEE. The J segment lost 4 bases and the V segment lost 4 bases, leaving 10 bases of the junction unmatched. The CDR3 contains 15 residues. CDR3 nucleotides: TGTGCCAGCAGCCCAACCGGGACAGGAATATACGAGCAGTACTTC. This gives the protein CASSPTGTGIYEQYF.

This chain connects TRBV28 to TRBJ2-2; possibly TRBD1 for D (6 bases). V was pared by 1 base and J by 6 bases, with 12 bases between. Per the germline V gene, CDR1 is MDHEN and CDR2 is SYDVKM. The CDR3 is 15 amino acids. DNA of the CDR3: TGTGCCAGCAGTTTATTTGGGGGCGCCCCCGGGGAGCTGTTTTTT. This sequence encodes CASSLFGGAPGELFF. Full variable domain (rest looked up from reference TRBV28 and TRBJ2-2): DVKVTQSSRYLVKRTGEKVFLECVQDMDHENMFWYRQDPGLGLRLIYFSYDVKMKEKGDIPEGYSVSREKKERFSLILESASTNQTSMYLCASSLFGGAPGELFFGEGSRLTVL.

This sequence joins TRBV10-2 and TRBJ1-4; TRBD1 agrees at 8 bases. Per germline, CDR1 WSHSY and CDR2 SAAADI. The CDR3 has 14 residues. J gave up 7 bases and V 6 bases, and 7 bases lay outside the gene matches. The CDR3 protein is CASSADRGGEKLFF. CDR3 nucleotides: TGCGCCAGCAGCGCCGACAGGGGCGGTGAAAAACTGTTTTTT.

Concerning this clone: Compared with germline, one end of the junction differs, possibly owing to a read error. The rearrangement uses TRBV13 and TRBJ2-3, with 8 bases lining up with TRBD2. There are 12 residues in the CDR3. The germline V gene encodes CDR1 PRHDT and CDR2 FYEKMQ (reference sequence). CDR3 coding DNA: TGCACGACTAGCGCTAGTTCAGATACGCAGTATTTT. As protein: CTTSASSDTQYF.

Turning to this clone: At the DNA level, this CDR3 is encoded by other sequences in the same sample as well. V and J are TRBV6-5 and TRBJ1-5; no clear D. CDR1 is MNHEY, CDR2 SVGAGI, per germline. The CDR3 covers 14 residues. Trimming pared 0 bases from V and 6 bases from J, leaving 9 bases between. This chain's CDR3 is CASSYSEGGQPQHF. DNA of the CDR3: TGTGCCAGCAGTTACTCGGAGGGCGGTCAGCCCCAGCATTTT.

Details on this clone: Other DNA sequences in the same sample also yield this CDR3. This chain links TRBV30 with TRBJ2-5; 7 positions match TRBD2. CDR1 GTSNPN and CDR2 SVGIG come from the germline V gene (reference sequence). Trimming at V came to 3 bases and at J to 5 bases, leaving 3 bases not matched to a gene. This CDR3 is built from 12 residues. DNA of the CDR3: TGTGCCTGGAGCTGGGGGGGGGAGACCCAGTACTTC. Encoded protein: CAWSWGGETQYF.

The chain carries TRBV6-6 and TRBJ2-7, with TRBD1 matching over 9 bases. The V gene end was trimmed by 6 bases and the J gene end by 5 bases; junction bases not matched to a gene: 8. The CDR3 length is 14 residues. The germline V gene has CDR1 MNHNY and CDR2 SVGAGI (reference sequence). The CDR3 DNA sequence: TGTGCCAGCAGCACTGGGACAGGGAACGACGAGCAGTACTTC. This encodes CASSTGTGNDEQYF.

The chain links TRBV10-3 to TRBJ2-7; 9 nucleotides align to TRBD1. The CDR3 runs 14 residues. Trimming removed 6 bases from V and 3 bases from J; junction bases left unmatched: 6. CDR1 ENHRY and CDR2 SYGVKD come from the germline V gene. Here the CDR3 reads CAIRKGQGDYEQYF. DNA of the CDR3: TGTGCCATCAGGAAGGGACAGGGTGACTACGAGCAGTACTTC.

The chain combines TRBV19 with TRBJ2-7, with TRBD2 as a possible D gene (6 bases). Per germline, CDR1 LNHDA and CDR2 SQIVND (reference sequence). V was cut by 2 bases and J by 2 bases, with 13 bases left in between. The CDR3 runs to 15 residues. The CDR3 spells CASSISALAAYEQYF. The CDR3 DNA is TGTGCCAGTAGTATAAGCGCACTAGCCGCCTACGAGCAGTACTTC.

This rearrangement joins TRBV5-1 to TRBJ2-1, with a possible D match to TRBD1 (6 bases). Trimming left V 4 bases short and J 0 bases short, with 8 bases between. The CDR3 is 14 residues long. Per germline, CDR1 SGHRS and CDR2 YFSETQ. Here the CDR3 reads CASSPDSSYNEQFF. CDR3 in DNA: TGCGCCAGCAGCCCGGACAGCTCCTACAATGAGCAGTTCTTC.

The rearrangement joins TRBV5-6 to TRBJ2-7, with 9 bases that match TRBD1. The V gene end was trimmed by 5 bases and the J gene end by 3 bases; junction bases not matched to a gene: 9. This CDR3 contains 15 residues. CDR1 SGHDT and CDR2 YYEEEE come from the germline V gene. This chain's CDR3 is CASRGDRVVFYEQYF. The DNA of the CDR3 is TGTGCCAGCAGAGGGGACAGGGTAGTTTTCTACGAGCAGTACTTC. The full variable domain, completed using reference TRBV5-6 and TRBJ2-7, is DAGVTQSPTHLIKTRGQQVTLRCSPKSGHDTVSWYQQALGQGPQFIFQYYEEEERQRGNFPDRFSGHQFPNYSSELNVNALLLGDSALYLCASRGDRVVFYEQYFGPGTRLTVT.

This clone was recorded a few times. The CDR3: CASSERAGGYTF. CDR3 in DNA: TGTGCCAGCAGTGAAAGGGCTGGTGGCTACACCTTC. The rearrangement uses TRBV6-4 and TRBJ1-2; D is undetermined. V shed 3 bases and J shed 7 bases, with 9 bases lying between them. The germline V gene has CDR1 MRHNA and CDR2 SNTAGT. The CDR3 sequence is 12 residues long.

This rearrangement joins TRBV15 to TRBJ2-2; D remains unclear. This CDR3 is 17 amino acids long. V lost 0 bases to trimming and J lost 1 base, with 12 bases between them. Per germline, CDR1 LNHNV and CDR2 YYDKDF (reference sequence). The DNA for the CDR3 is TGTGCCACCAGCAGAGATCTATATCTACTGAACACCGGGGAGCTGTTTTTT. Translating gives CATSRDLYLLNTGELFF.

This clone was seen only once. The V call is TRBV30, the J call TRBJ1-1; possible D gene TRBD1, 5 bases. This CDR3 spans 13 amino acids. CDR1 is GTSNPN, CDR2 SVGIG, per germline (reference sequence). V shed 1 base and J shed 1 base, with 7 bases lying between them. The CDR3 nucleotides are TGTGCCTGGAGTGCAGGGACGAACACTGAAGCTTTCTTT. Translated: CAWSAGTNTEAFF.

The gene calls are TRBV7-3 and TRBJ2-7; 11 bases map to TRBD1. This CDR3 contains 17 residues. V dropped 3 bases and J dropped 1; count of bases not matched to a gene: 8. Looked up from germline, CDR1 is SGHTA and CDR2 is FQGTGA. CDR3 region: CASSFRDRGLGSYEQYF. CDR3 nucleotides: TGTGCCAGCAGCTTCCGGGACAGGGGGTTAGGGTCCTACGAGCAGTACTTC.

CDR3 sequence: CASSQEWGEGGYTF. CDR3 DNA: TGCGCCAGCAGCCAAGAGTGGGGCGAGGGTGGCTACACCTTC. This chain uses TRBV4-3 with TRBJ1-2; possible D gene TRBD1, 5 bases. The ends were cut back, 0 bases at V and 7 bases at J, with 12 bases in the middle. Looked up from germline, CDR1 is LGHNA and CDR2 is YSLEER. CDR3 length equals 14 residues.

The chain couples TRBV7-3 to TRBJ2-3; 7 bases are shared with TRBD1. V gave up 0 bases and J gave up 2 bases; unmatched junction bases: 11. This CDR3 comprises 18 residues. Germline V gene lookup returns CDR1 SGHTA and CDR2 FQGTGA. The CDR3 DNA sequence: TGTGCCAGCAGCTTAACCACACAGGGGCCAAGGCTCACAGATACGCAGTATTTT. Translation gives CASSLTTQGPRLTDTQYF. The full variable domain, its missing parts supplied by reference TRBV7-3 and TRBJ2-3, is GAGVSQTPSNKVTEKGKYVELRCDPISGHTALYWYRQSLGQGPEFLIYFQGTGAADDSGLPNDRFFAVRPEGSVSTLKIQRTERGDSAVYLCASSLTTQGPRLTDTQYFGPGTRLTVL.

The chain links TRBV9 to TRBJ1-6; TRBD1 matches 8 bases. The CDR3 is made up of 17 amino acids. Trimming removed 3 bases from V and 4 bases from J; junction bases left unmatched: 9. CDR1 is SGDLS and CDR2 is YYNGEE in the germline V gene. CDR3 coding DNA: TGTGCCAGCAGCGCGACAGGGGATTGGGAATATAATTCACCCCTCCACTTT. It encodes CASSATGDWEYNSPLHF.

V gene TRBV6-5 combines with J gene TRBJ1-5; TRBD1 is a possible D gene (6 bases). The CDR3 runs to 15 residues. V was cut by 5 bases and J by 3 bases, with 14 bases left in between. CDR1 is MNHEY and CDR2 is SVGAGI in the germline V gene. CDR3 region: CASSPDRRSNQPQHF. CDR3 DNA sequence: TGTGCCAGCAGTCCCGACAGGCGCTCCAATCAGCCCCAGCATTTT.

The J gene is TRBJ2-5, the V gene TRBV15; weak D call: TRBD2 (5 bases). CDR1 is LNHNV, CDR2 YYDKDF, per germline (reference sequence). Trimming removed 2 bases from V and 4 bases from J, with 20 bases in between. The CDR3 has 17 amino acids. The CDR3 loop is CATSRQRRYPRGETQYF. The CDR3 region has the DNA TGTGCCACCAGCAGACAGAGACGCTACCCCCGGGGAGAGACCCAGTACTTC.

V gene TRBV6-4 combines with J gene TRBJ1-1; the match to TRBD1 covers 8 bases. The germline V gene has CDR1 MRHNA and CDR2 SNTAGT. With 3 bases clipped from V and 5 bases from J, the junction kept 17 bases outside the gene matches. This CDR3 is built from 18 residues. The CDR3 reads CASSEFGQGAEGGTEAFF. The CDR3 DNA is TGTGCCAGCAGTGAATTTGGGCAGGGGGCAGAGGGGGGTACTGAAGCTTTCTTT.

This clone has just one count. The chain carries TRBV6-6 and TRBJ2-1, with D possibly being TRBD2 (5 bases). V gave up 0 bases and J gave up 7 bases, with 7 bases separating them. The V gene's germline CDR1 is MNHNY and CDR2 SVGAGI (reference sequence). The CDR3 totals 13 residues. DNA of the CDR3: TGTGCCAGCAGTTACTCGGACTTTAATGAGCAGTTCTTC. Its translation is CASSYSDFNEQFF.

This rearrangement joins TRBV18 to TRBJ2-3, with unresolved D. Per germline, CDR1 KGHSH and CDR2 LQKENI. V lost 2 bases and J 0 bases, leaving 12 bases between the germline ends. The CDR3 runs to 16 residues. This CDR3 reads CASSPVQPSSTDTQYF. For the CDR3, the DNA is TGTGCCAGCTCACCAGTCCAGCCATCAAGCACAGATACGCAGTATTTT.